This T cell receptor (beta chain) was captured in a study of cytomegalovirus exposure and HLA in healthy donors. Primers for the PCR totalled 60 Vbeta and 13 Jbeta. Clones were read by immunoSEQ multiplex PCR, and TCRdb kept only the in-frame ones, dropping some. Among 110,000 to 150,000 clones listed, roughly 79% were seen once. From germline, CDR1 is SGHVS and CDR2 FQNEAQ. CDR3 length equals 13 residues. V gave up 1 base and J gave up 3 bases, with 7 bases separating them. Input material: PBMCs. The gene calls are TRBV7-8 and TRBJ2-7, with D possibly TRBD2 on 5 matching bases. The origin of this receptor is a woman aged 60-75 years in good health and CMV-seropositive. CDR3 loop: CASSLELVYEQYF. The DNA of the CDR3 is TGTGCCAGCAGCTTAGAACTAGTCTACGAGCAGTACTTC.